A single sample gave rise to the 26 T cell receptor beta chains below, sequenced in a study of shared clonotypes between healthy human individuals. The protocol was immunoSEQ multiplex PCR, while the TCRdb copy is restricted to in-frame clones and leaves out a portion. The repertoire holds approximately 500,000 clones, with about 96% as singletons. Sequencing used naive CD4+ T cells sorted from blood. Indicated subset: CD45RA+ positively selected. The receptors here all came from a young woman in good health.

The chain employs TRBV7-9 and TRBJ2-7, with D hard to call. This CDR3 has 11 residues. Germline assignment: CDR1 SEHNR and CDR2 FQNEAQ (reference sequence). Trimming removed 1 base from V and 6 bases from J, with 4 bases in between. CDR3 nucleotide sequence: TGTGCCAGCAGCTTAGGACCCGAGCAGTACTTC. It yields the protein CASSLGPEQYF. Together with reference TRBV7-9 and TRBJ2-7, the CDR3 gives the full variable domain: DTGVSQNPRHKITKRGQNVTFRCDPISEHNRLYWYRQTLGQGPEFLTYFQNEAQLEKSRLLSDRFSAERPKGSFSTLEIQRTEQGDSAMYLCASSLGPEQYFGPGTRLTVT.

This sequence joins TRBV6-5 and TRBJ1-2; unclear D gene. CDR1 MNHEY and CDR2 SVGAGI come from the germline V gene. The CDR3 has 14 amino acids. V lost 6 bases, J lost 6 bases, and 17 bases lay in between. CDR3 nucleotides: TGTGCCAGCAGGACCGGAGACGTGGAGAATGGCTACACCTTC. It encodes CASRTGDVENGYTF.

On this clone: The sample holds other DNA sequences that translate to the same CDR3. The V call is TRBV4-1, the J call TRBJ2-5; D gene ambiguous. This CDR3 contains 13 residues. The germline CDR1 and CDR2 sequences are MGHRA and YSYEKL. Trimming stripped 3 bases from V and 4 bases from J, with 9 bases between. The CDR3 here is CASSQGIRETQYF. CDR3 nucleotide sequence: TGCGCCAGCAGCCAGGGAATAAGAGAGACCCAGTACTTC.

V usage is TRBV11-2 and J usage is TRBJ2-7; 9 bases match TRBD1. V shed 7 bases and J 3 bases; nucleotides not matched to a gene: 4. The CDR3 totals 13 residues. Looked up from germline, CDR1 is SGHAT and CDR2 is FQNNGV. This CDR3 is CASTPGQGYEQYF. CDR3 DNA sequence: TGTGCCAGCACCCCGGGACAGGGCTACGAGCAGTACTTC. Supplemented by reference TRBV11-2 and TRBJ2-7, the full variable domain reads EAGVAQSPRYKIIEKRQSVAFWCNPISGHATLYWYQQILGQGPKLLIQFQNNGVVDDSQLPKDRFSAERLKGVDSTLKIQPAKLEDSAVYLCASTPGQGYEQYFGPGTRLTVT.

The rearrangement joins TRBV10-1 to TRBJ1-1; D ambiguous. Trimming stripped 4 bases from V and 1 base from J, with 10 bases between. This CDR3 comprises 14 residues. Germline CDR1 and CDR2: WNHNN and SYGVQD (reference sequence). The CDR3: CASSGTRANTEAFF. As DNA, the CDR3 is TGCGCCAGCAGTGGAACGAGGGCGAACACTGAAGCTTTCTTT.

The V gene is TRBV9, the J gene TRBJ2-2; D not certain. The V end was cut by 0 bases, the J end by 1 base, with 19 bases between. Germline CDR1 reads SGDLS; CDR2 reads YYNGEE. The CDR3 is made up of 19 amino acids. The CDR3 coding sequence is TGTGCCAGCAGCGTAGTGGGGATGAGCCAAGCCATGAACACCGGGGAGCTGTTTTTT. The encoded protein is CASSVVGMSQAMNTGELFF.

V gene TRBV5-1 combines with J gene TRBJ2-7, with TRBD1 identical over 9 bases. The CDR3 is made up of 15 amino acids. The V segment lost 4 bases and the J segment 3 bases; nucleotides outside the gene matches: 8. Per the germline V gene, CDR1 is SGHRS and CDR2 is YFSETQ. CDR3 loop: CASSTGQGDIYEQYF. The CDR3 DNA reads TGCGCCAGCAGCACGGGACAGGGAGACATCTACGAGCAGTACTTC.

The J gene is TRBJ2-5, the V gene TRBV28, with D perhaps matching TRBD1 or TRBD2 (5 bases each). The closer fit of TRBJ2-7 to the DNA end suggests the J call may be wrong. This CDR3 spans 16 amino acids. CDR1 and CDR2 (germline): MDHEN, SYDVKM. The CDR3 loop is CASRLGPQVGVYEQYF. As DNA, the CDR3 is TGTGCCAGCAGATTGGGACCTCAAGTCGGAGTTTACGAGCAGTACTTC.

The genes are TRBV7-3 and TRBJ2-3; D remains unclear. Germline V gene data show CDR1 as SGHTA and CDR2 as FQGTGA. V lost 3 bases, J lost 5 bases, and 9 bases lay in between. This CDR3 is built from 13 residues. Here the CDR3 reads CASSFDKEDTQYF. CDR3 nucleotide sequence: TGTGCCAGCAGCTTCGACAAAGAAGATACGCAGTATTTT.

The V and J genes are TRBV28 and TRBJ2-2, with 7 bases fitting TRBD2. The CDR3 consists of 15 residues. Germline-derived CDR1 and CDR2 are MDHEN and SYDVKM. V gave up 8 bases and J gave up 4 bases; unmatched junction bases: 10. The CDR3 coding sequence is TGTGCCAGCGTCCGTGCGGGAGAGGGCACCGGGGAGCTGTTTTTT. Protein sequence: CASVRAGEGTGELFF.

This clone was seen once. The V call is TRBV6-4, the J call TRBJ1-2; D is possibly TRBD1 (5 bases). The length of the CDR3 is 12 residues. Germline CDR1 is MRHNA and CDR2 is SNTAGT. Trimming shortened V by 2 bases and J by 7 bases, and 8 bases separated the two germline ends. CDR3 residues: CASSDPGLGYTF. CDR3 coding DNA: TGTGCCAGCAGTGACCCGGGGCTTGGCTACACCTTC.

J is TRBJ1-4 and V is TRBV5-1; D is perhaps TRBD1 (5 bases). Germline loops: CDR1 SGHRS, CDR2 YFSETQ. Trimming stripped 0 bases from V and 3 bases from J, with 15 bases between. The CDR3 length is 17 residues. In DNA, the CDR3 is TGCGCCAGCAGCTTGGTGGCCCTACAGGCGGCTAATGAAAAACTGTTTTTT. Translation: CASSLVALQAANEKLFF. Complete variable domain (other parts from reference TRBV5-1 and TRBJ1-4): KAGVTQTPRYLIKTRGQQVTLSCSPISGHRSVSWYQQTPGQGLQFLFEYFSETQRNKGNFPGRFSGRQFSNSRSEMNVSTLELGDSALYLCASSLVALQAANEKLFFGSGTQLSVL.

The V call is TRBV28, the J call TRBJ2-5, with D perhaps TRBD2 (5 bases). The J call may be faulty, since TRBJ2-7 better matches the DNA end. Germline CDR1 reads MDHEN; CDR2 reads SYDVKM. CDR3 length equals 14 residues. The DNA for the CDR3 is TGTGCCAGCAGCCCCCGGGGTCCCCTGTACGAGCAGTACTTC. Residues: CASSPRGPLYEQYF.

The DNA for the CDR3 is TGTGCCAGCAGCTTAGGGGGTTGGCCTGGAAACACCATATATTTT. Translating gives CASSLGGWPGNTIYF. The rearrangement uses TRBV11-2 and TRBJ1-3; D ambiguous. V lost 1 base, J lost 2 bases, and 9 bases lay in between. The CDR3 has 15 residues. Per the germline V gene, CDR1 is SGHAT and CDR2 is FQNNGV. The complete variable domain, with remaining parts taken from reference TRBV11-2 and TRBJ1-3, reads EAGVAQSPRYKIIEKRQSVAFWCNPISGHATLYWYQQILGQGPKLLIQFQNNGVVDDSQLPKDRFSAERLKGVDSTLKIQPAKLEDSAVYLCASSLGGWPGNTIYFGEGSWLTVV.

The chain couples TRBV28 to TRBJ2-5; weak D call: TRBD1 (5 bases). Germline V lookup: CDR1 MDHEN, CDR2 SYDVKM. The CDR3 totals 15 residues. Trimming stripped 7 bases from V and 2 bases from J, with 17 bases between. The CDR3 DNA is TGTGCCAGCATAGGGTGGCAGGGCAAACAAGAGACCCAGTACTTC. It translates to CASIGWQGKQETQYF.

The CDR3 sequence is CAWSGRRGKQSGEYYNEQFF. CDR3 DNA: TGTGCCTGGAGTGGGAGAAGGGGTAAACAGTCTGGGGAGTATTACAATGAGCAGTTCTTC. This rearrangement joins TRBV30 to TRBJ2-1; either TRBD1 or TRBD2 may fit D (5 bases each). The CDR3 runs to 20 residues. Trimming left V 1 base short and J 4 bases short, with 29 bases between. Germline V CDR1 and CDR2: GTSNPN, SVGIG (reference sequence).

The gene calls are TRBV14 and TRBJ2-5, with 11 positions matching TRBD2. V shed 6 bases and J 0 bases; nucleotides not matched to a gene: 9. The CDR3 is 17 amino acids. Germline V gene data show CDR1 as SGHDN and CDR2 as FVKESK. This CDR3 reads CASSTSGSEFHQETQYF. The CDR3 nucleotides are TGTGCCAGCAGTACTAGCGGGAGTGAATTCCACCAAGAGACCCAGTACTTC. The full variable domain, its missing parts supplied by reference TRBV14 and TRBJ2-5, is EAGVTQFPSHSVIEKGQTVTLRCDPISGHDNLYWYRRVMGKEIKFLLHFVKESKQDESGMPNNRFLAERTGGTYSTLKVQPAELEDSGVYFCASSTSGSEFHQETQYFGPGTRLLVL.

The chain has TRBV7-2 and TRBJ1-4; 9 positions match TRBD1. The CDR3 spans 16 residues. Germline V gene sequence: CDR1 SGHTA, CDR2 FQGNSA. Trimming took 2 bases from V and 6 from J; bases not matched to a gene: 7. In DNA form, the CDR3 reads TGTGCCAGCAGCTTAAATCCGGGACAGGGTTATGAAAAACTGTTTTTT. Its translation: CASSLNPGQGYEKLFF.

To note about this clone: The sample has other DNA sequences that encode this CDR3 too. The chain couples TRBV18 to TRBJ2-3; D is ambiguous. Germline lookup yields CDR1 KGHSH and CDR2 LQKENI. The CDR3 runs to 11 residues. The V end lost 6 bases, the J end lost 0 bases, and 1 base lay between the germline ends. In DNA form, the CDR3 reads TGTGCCAGCTCGAGCACAGATACGCAGTATTTT. It specifies CASSSTDTQYF. Looking up the rest from reference TRBV18 and TRBJ2-3 gives the full variable domain: NAGVMQNPRHLVRRRGQEARLRCSPMKGHSHVYWYRQLPEEGLKFMVYLQKENIIDESGMPKERFSAEFPKEGPSILRIQQVVRGDSAAYFCASSSTDTQYFGPGTRLTVL.

This clone was observed a few times. This chain connects TRBV30 to TRBJ1-2; D gene unclear. Trimming left V 0 bases short and J 4 bases short, with 3 bases between. The germline V gene has CDR1 GTSNPN and CDR2 SVGIG (reference sequence). The CDR3 totals 11 residues. This CDR3 reads CAWSVVYGYTF. In DNA, the CDR3 is TGTGCCTGGAGTGTAGTCTATGGCTACACCTTC. The entire variable domain, with the rest obtained from reference TRBV30 and TRBJ1-2, is as follows: SQTIHQWPATLVQPVGSPLSLECTVEGTSNPNLYWYRQAAGRGLQLLFYSVGIGQISSEVPQNLSASRPQDRQFILSSKKLLLSDSGFYLCAWSVVYGYTFGSGTRLTVV.

The chain joins TRBV18 to TRBJ2-1; D remains unclear. V was clipped by 4 bases and J by 10 bases, with 11 bases between them. Germline values: CDR1 KGHSH, CDR2 LQKENI. The CDR3 covers 12 residues. CDR3 sequence: CASSQSQGEQFF. CDR3 coding DNA: TGTGCCAGCTCACAATCGCAAGGAGAGCAGTTCTTC.

This chain links TRBV10-3 with TRBJ1-1; TRBD1 matches 8 bases. V trimming: 5 bases; J trimming: 5 bases; junction bases outside the gene matches: 7. CDR1 is ENHRY and CDR2 is SYGVKD in the germline V gene. The CDR3 extends over 14 amino acids. The CDR3 protein is CAISRQGIRTEAFF. CDR3 sequence (DNA): TGTGCCATCAGTCGACAGGGGATCAGGACTGAAGCTTTCTTT.

The CDR3, as DNA: TGTGCCAGTAGTATTAGGACGTTCGAGACCCAGTACTTC. This sequence encodes CASSIRTFETQYF. The rearrangement joins TRBV19 to TRBJ2-5; D is ambiguous. Germline loops: CDR1 LNHDA, CDR2 SQIVND (reference sequence). The V and J ends lost 3 bases and 5 bases respectively, with 10 bases between them. The CDR3 sequence is 13 residues long.

The chain uses TRBV28 and TRBJ1-1; D remains unclear. This CDR3 spans 16 amino acids. V lost 3 bases and J lost 0, with 14 bases in between. From germline, CDR1 is MDHEN and CDR2 SYDVKM. The CDR3 DNA follows: TGTGCCAGCAGTTTGACGAAGGCAGGAATGAACACTGAAGCTTTCTTT. Protein product: CASSLTKAGMNTEAFF. Together with reference TRBV28 and TRBJ1-1, the CDR3 gives the full variable domain: DVKVTQSSRYLVKRTGEKVFLECVQDMDHENMFWYRQDPGLGLRLIYFSYDVKMKEKGDIPEGYSVSREKKERFSLILESASTNQTSMYLCASSLTKAGMNTEAFFGQGTRLTVV.

Only a few counts were recorded for this clone. V gene TRBV5-1 combines with J gene TRBJ1-1; perhaps TRBD1 as D (5 bases). Trimming left V 2 bases short and J 1 base short, with 15 bases between. CDR3 length: 16 residues. Germline assignment: CDR1 SGHRS and CDR2 YFSETQ. The CDR3 protein is CASSFGARRENTEAFF. CDR3 in DNA: TGCGCCAGCAGCTTCGGGGCAAGGCGTGAGAACACTGAAGCTTTCTTT.

The rearrangement links TRBV7-2 to TRBJ2-4, with 8 bases identical to TRBD2. Germline assignment: CDR1 SGHTA and CDR2 FQGNSA. This CDR3 is 16 amino acids long. V shed 5 bases and J 1 base; nucleotides not matched to a gene: 7. CDR3 in amino acids: CASSPESGGAKNIQYF. In nucleotides, the CDR3 is TGTGCCAGCAGCCCAGAATCGGGGGGGGCCAAAAACATTCAGTACTTC.